This TCR beta chain was captured in a study of blood T cell repertoires in COVID-19. Across the whole study: Samples taken during acute and convalescent COVID-19 were collected in the United States, Italy and Spain. T cells, B-cell-depleted T cells, or PBMCs provided the cDNA or gDNA that served as material.

Under the authors' procedure: Amplification from reference gene primers served as the basis for estimated nucleated cell counts. Using immunoSEQ multiplex PCR, the repertoire was profiled, and TCRdb retains in-frame clones only, with some absent. That table gives V, J and clone size, and the DNA gave D and trimming. This table has tens of thousands of clones, 75% to 90% appearing once. The CDR3 covers 16 residues. Germline V gives CDR1 LNHDA, CDR2 SQIVND (reference sequence). Trimming cost V 7 bases and J 5 bases, with 23 bases left between them. The clonotype comes from a man aged 65 to 79 with acute or convalescent COVID-19. The J gene is TRBJ1-1, the V gene TRBV19; tentatively, D is TRBD1 (5 bases). Sequenced input: peripheral blood. The CDR3 DNA sequence: TGTGCCAGTACCGGTTGGGGGGGATGGGAGATAACTGAAGCTTTCTTT. The encoded protein is CASTGWGGWEITEAFF.